This entry is about one T cell receptor (beta chain). Its specificity is not known. Via MiXCR, TCRdb re-called the 5' RACE reads, giving one row per CDR3 protein. Of some 500,000 distinct CDR3 sequences detected, roughly 13% appear once; the ten largest clones hold approximately 1%. The data belong to a study of identical twins. Regarding the study as a whole: Twin sharing of out-of-frame TCR alpha was underestimated by models in monozygotic pairs.

The CDR3 runs 13 residues. Germline CDR1 reads SQVTM; CDR2 reads ANQGSEA. Trimming left V 2 bases short and J 8 bases short, with 12 bases between. Only healthy Caucasians were included as donors. This sample also belongs to another study, concerning yellow fever vaccine responses in identical twins.

The chain employs TRBV29-1 and TRBJ1-4; D might be TRBD1 (5 bases). The origin of this receptor is a woman aged 18-29 years in good health. The specimen sequenced was CD4+ T cells sorted from blood. CDR3 in amino acids: CSVEYGANEKLFF. For the CDR3, the DNA is TGCAGCGTTGAATATGGGGCCAACGAAAAACTGTTTTTT. Full variable domain (rest looked up from reference TRBV29-1 and TRBJ1-4): SAVISQKPSRDICQRGTSLTIQCQVDSQVTMMFWYRQQPGQSLTLIATANQGSEATYESGFVIDKFPISRPNLTFSTLTVSNMSPEDSSIYLCSVEYGANEKLFFGSGTQLSVL.